These 20 T cell receptor beta chains originate from one sample sequenced in a study of T cell responses to AZD1222 COVID-19 vaccine. Assay used: immunoSEQ multiplex PCR; TCRdb lists only in-frame clones, some missing. This sample has about 200,000 clones; around 94% occur once, and the top ten carry about 3.5%. The specimen comprised peripheral blood, sampled 28 days after the second dose of the MenACWY control vaccine. The receptors stem from an adult who received the MenACWY meningococcal vaccine as a control.

The V call is TRBV25-1, the J call TRBJ2-3; tentatively, D is TRBD1 (6 bases). The CDR3 consists of 16 residues. Germline loops: CDR1 MGHDK, CDR2 SYGVNS. Trimming took 4 bases from V and 4 from J, leaving 18 bases between them. The DNA for the CDR3 is TGTGCCAGCAGTGCTTCAGGGGCTGCGGCTTCAGATACGCAGTATTTT. Protein sequence: CASSASGAAASDTQYF. Filled out from reference TRBV25-1 and TRBJ2-3, the complete variable domain reads EADIYQTPRYLVIGTGKKITLECSQTMGHDKMYWYQQDPGMELHLIHYSYGVNSTEKGDLSSESTVSRIRTEHFPLTLESARPSHTSQYLCASSASGAAASDTQYFGPGTRLTVL.

The chain recombines TRBV27 with TRBJ2-3, with 9 bases matching TRBD2. The junction had 9 bases not matched to a gene; V was cut back by 8 bases and J by 6 bases. Germline-derived CDR1 and CDR2 are MNHEY and SMNVEV (reference sequence). The CDR3 is made up of 14 amino acids. The CDR3 region has the DNA TGTGCCAGCCGCTTGGGACTAGCACCCGATACGCAGTATTTT. Translating it yields CASRLGLAPDTQYF.

The J gene is TRBJ2-1, the V gene TRBV5-4; TRBD2 matches at 11 bases. With V trimmed by 1 base and J by 15 bases, 12 bases remained unmatched. The germline CDR1 and CDR2 sequences are SGHNT and YYREEE (reference sequence). The CDR3 sequence is 15 residues long. For the CDR3, the DNA is TGTGCCAGCAGCTTGAGACCTACTAGCGGGGGATATATGTTCTTC. Residues: CASSLRPTSGGYMFF.

The chain links TRBV4-3 to TRBJ2-2, with TRBD2 matching 10 bases. CDR3 length: 17 residues. Germline CDR1 LGHNA, CDR2 YSLEER. J gave up 5 bases and V 0 bases, and 6 bases lay outside the gene matches. CDR3 sequence reads: CASSQERAGGGTGELFF. CDR3 DNA: TGCGCCAGCAGCCAAGAACGAGCGGGAGGGGGTACCGGGGAGCTGTTTTTT.

The chain recombines TRBV5-6 with TRBJ2-3; D is unresolved. The germline V gene encodes CDR1 SGHDT and CDR2 YYEEEE. The CDR3 sequence is 14 residues long. Trimming removed 2 bases from V and 2 bases from J, with 9 bases in between. Here the CDR3 reads CASSLAPFTDTQYF. The CDR3 DNA reads TGTGCCAGCAGCTTAGCTCCCTTCACAGATACGCAGTATTTT.

The V gene is TRBV7-6, the J gene TRBJ2-1, with D possibly matching TRBD2 (6 bases). With 3 bases removed from V and 3 bases from J, the gap between germline ends came to 12 bases. The CDR3 sequence is 15 residues long. Germline-derived CDR1 and CDR2 are SGHVS and FNYEAQ. For the CDR3, the DNA is TGTGCCAGCAGCTTGGGACTTCCTTACTACAATGAGCAGTTCTTC. This translates into CASSLGLPYYNEQFF.

In DNA form, the CDR3 reads TGTGCCAGCAGGCCGAATGACAGGGTGAACACTGAAGCTTTCTTT. Its translation is CASRPNDRVNTEAFF. V and J are TRBV28 and TRBJ1-1; 7 bases are shared with TRBD1. There are 15 residues in the CDR3. Germline CDR1 is MDHEN and CDR2 is SYDVKM. With 6 bases clipped from V and 0 bases from J, the junction kept 7 bases outside the gene matches.

The chain employs TRBV6-2 or TRBV6-3 and TRBJ2-7, with 10 bases lining up with TRBD1. The CDR3 covers 14 residues. The V gene's germline CDR1 is MNHEY and CDR2 SVGEGT. The V segment lost 4 bases and the J segment 3 bases; nucleotides outside the gene matches: 3. CDR3 amino acids: CASSLDRGVYEQYF. The CDR3 nucleotides are TGTGCCAGCAGTTTGGACAGGGGGGTCTACGAGCAGTACTTC.

This chain uses TRBV7-9 with TRBJ2-7; tentatively, D is TRBD2 (6 bases). V was pared by 5 bases and J by 7 bases, with 18 bases between. This CDR3 is 14 amino acids long. Germline values: CDR1 SEHNR, CDR2 FQNEAQ (reference sequence). The CDR3 coding sequence is TGTGCCAGCAGCCCGGGACTTCCCGCCCCAGAGCAGTACTTC. The encoded protein is CASSPGLPAPEQYF.

The J gene is TRBJ2-5, the V gene TRBV10-3; TRBD1 might be the D (7 bases). CDR1 ENHRY and CDR2 SYGVKD come from the germline V gene. Trimming stripped 10 bases from V and 2 bases from J, with 14 bases between. CDR3 length equals 13 residues. CDR3 residues: CASQGDSQETQYF. The DNA for the CDR3 is TGTGCCAGCCAGGGGGACTCTCAAGAGACCCAGTACTTC.

The V call is TRBV3-1 (or the pseudogene TRBV3-2), the J call TRBJ2-7; TRBD2 aligns across 9 bases. Losses at the gene ends were 4 bases for V and 2 bases for J; bases not matched to a gene: 6. In germline, CDR1 is LGHDT, CDR2 YNNKEL (reference sequence). The CDR3 totals 15 residues. Written as DNA, the CDR3 is TGTGCCAGCAGCCCCTCGACTAGCGGACCCTACGAGCAGTACTTC. Translation gives CASSPSTSGPYEQYF.

The rearrangement joins TRBV6-4 to TRBJ2-2; D gene uncertain. This CDR3 has 13 residues. CDR1 is MRHNA, CDR2 SNTAGT, per germline. V lost 4 bases and J lost 4, with 7 bases in between. The CDR3 loop reads CASSGIATGELFF. The CDR3 nucleotides are TGTGCCAGCAGTGGAATAGCCACCGGGGAGCTGTTTTTT.

This clone turned up a few times. This sequence joins TRBV7-9 and TRBJ1-6; D call uncertain. Trimming left V 5 bases short and J 10 bases short, with 18 bases between. Germline V gene data show CDR1 as SEHNR and CDR2 as FQNEAQ (reference sequence). CDR3 length: 15 amino acids. CDR3 sequence (DNA): TGTGCCAGCAGCCTAGGGAGTCTGATAGGGTCACCCCTCCACTTT. Translated, it gives CASSLGSLIGSPLHF.

The chain is built from TRBV19 and TRBJ2-1; D tentatively fits TRBD1 or TRBD2 (6 bases each). The V and J ends lost 2 bases and 8 bases respectively, with 13 bases between them. Germline V CDR1 and CDR2: LNHDA, SQIVND (reference sequence). This CDR3 is built from 14 residues. The CDR3 DNA is TGTGCCAGTAGTATAAGGACCGGGGGCGATGAGCAGTTCTTC. Protein: CASSIRTGGDEQFF.

J is TRBJ1-4 and V is TRBV15, with unresolved D. V was cut by 0 bases and J by 8 bases, with 7 bases left in between. This CDR3 has 13 residues. Germline values: CDR1 LNHNV, CDR2 YYDKDF (reference sequence). The CDR3 DNA reads TGTGCCACCAGCAGAGAGCCCCGCGAAAAACTGTTTTTT. Residues: CATSREPREKLFF.

J is TRBJ2-6 and V is TRBV19; no firm D call. This CDR3 comprises 16 residues. Trimming stripped 5 bases from V and 2 bases from J, with 13 bases between. CDR1 LNHDA and CDR2 SQIVND come from the germline V gene (reference sequence). The CDR3 protein is CASSSTHIPGANVLTF. The CDR3 DNA is TGTGCCAGTAGTTCAACTCATATCCCTGGGGCCAACGTCCTGACTTTC.

For this clone: Other DNA sequences in the sample encode the same CDR3. This chain joins TRBV6-5 and TRBJ1-2; D is undetermined. Trimming stripped 2 bases from V and 2 bases from J, with 6 bases between. Germline V gene sequence: CDR1 MNHEY, CDR2 SVGAGI. This CDR3 is built from 13 residues. CDR3 in amino acids: CASSYGQNYGYTF. CDR3 nucleotide sequence: TGTGCCAGCAGTTACGGGCAGAACTATGGCTACACCTTC.

The chain combines TRBV5-6 with TRBJ1-6; 9 bases map to TRBD1. The CDR3 sequence is 17 residues long. The germline CDR1 and CDR2 sequences are SGHDT and YYEEEE. V lost 0 bases and J lost 9; bases outside the gene matches: 10. The CDR3 reads CASSLASGTGRGSPLHF. The CDR3 DNA reads as TGTGCCAGCAGCTTGGCCTCCGGGACAGGGAGGGGTTCACCCCTCCACTTT.

DNA of the CDR3: TGTGCCAGCAGCTTTTCCGGACTTAGCGTGGACGAGCAGTACTTC. Translating it yields CASSFSGLSVDEQYF. This sequence joins TRBV5-5 and TRBJ2-7; D perhaps matches TRBD2 (5 bases). The V and J ends lost 2 bases and 5 bases respectively, with 17 bases between them. Germline V gene sequence: CDR1 SGHKS, CDR2 YYEKEE (reference sequence). CDR3 length equals 15 residues.

V usage is TRBV14 and J usage is TRBJ2-1; no firm D call. Germline CDR1 SGHDN, CDR2 FVKESK. The germline V and J ends were trimmed by 1 base and 9 bases, with 7 bases remaining between them. The CDR3 sequence is 12 residues long. CDR3 coding DNA: TGTGCCAGCAGCCAAGGAGTACCTGAGCAGTTCTTC. This sequence encodes CASSQGVPEQFF.